This is a list of T cell receptor beta chains from one sample in a study of T cell clones after liver transplantation. Here immunoSEQ multiplex PCR was the method, and the copy in TCRdb shows in-frame clones only, minus some. Here the sample spans just over 80,000 clones, over 80% being singletons. Specimen: CD4+ T cells from blood, collected around 42 months after liver transplant. Source of these receptors: a human patient who received a liver transplant. Some T cells may be the graft donor's. Each CDR3 is given with its conserved first and last residue. Fields, in order: J gene, clone size, V gene, D gene, CDR3 DNA, CDR3 protein. D genes are given only for firm matches. Clone size appears in some rows only: once, few, many, or a class for an expanded clone.

TRBJ1-5	.	TRBV6-5	.	TGTGCCAGCAGCCCGGGCTCGTATAGCAATCAGCCCCAGCATTTT	CASSPGSYSNQPQHF
TRBJ1-3	.	TRBV5-1	.	TGCGCCAGCAGCCCCGACAGGAACTCTGGAAACACCATATATTTT	CASSPDRNSGNTIYF
TRBJ2-2	.	TRBV28	TRBD1	TGTGCCAGCAGTTCGAAGGACAGGGGGGTTTTATTGACCGGGGAGCTGTTTTTT	CASSSKDRGVLLTGELFF
TRBJ2-5	.	TRBV7-3	TRBD2	TGTGCCAGCAGCTTAGGGACTAGCGGGAGGGAGACCCAGTACTTC	CASSLGTSGRETQYF
TRBJ2-2	.	TRBV5-1	.	TGCGCCAGCAGCTTGGCGCCAGGGCTTGCCGGGGAGCTGTTTTTT	CASSLAPGLAGELFF
TRBJ1-2	.	TRBV15	TRBD1	TGTGCCACCAGGAGAAACAGGGGGCCTGGGGGCTACACCTTC	CATRRNRGPGGYTF
TRBJ1-1	.	TRBV27	.	TGTGCCAGCAGTTTAAATAGGGAAATGAACACTGAAGCTTTCTTT	CASSLNREMNTEAFF
TRBJ1-1	.	TRBV18	TRBD1	TGTGCCAGCTCACCCCGGACAGGAGCGGGAACTGAAGCTTTCTTT	CASSPRTGAGTEAFF
TRBJ2-3	once	TRBV5-6	.	TGTGCCAGCAGCCCCGGGACCAACACAGATACGCAGTATTTT	CASSPGTNTDTQYF
TRBJ1-1	.	TRBV4-1	.	TGCGCCAGCAGCCCTACATGGGCCAACACTGAAGCTTTCTTT	CASSPTWANTEAFF
TRBJ1-1	.	TRBV15	TRBD1	TGTGCCACCAGCGAGAGTCCCGGGACAGTGAACACTGAAGCTTTCTTT	CATSESPGTVNTEAFF
TRBJ2-5	.	TRBV27	TRBD1	TGTGCCAGCAGTTGGGCCGGGACAGGGTCGGAGACCCAGTACTTC	CASSWAGTGSETQYF
TRBJ1-4	.	TRBV19	.	TGTGCCAGTTCCCGGTGGGAAAAACTGTTTTTT	CASSRWEKLFF
TRBJ2-5	.	TRBV28	TRBD1	TGTGCCAGCAGTTTAGCCCTGACAGGGGGTCAAGAGACCCAGTACTTC	CASSLALTGGQETQYF